The next 22 T cell receptor beta chains were all read from a single sample in a study of T cell responses to AZD1222 COVID-19 vaccine. The method was immunoSEQ multiplex PCR; TCRdb's version includes in-frame clones alone and lacks a portion of them. The data show 130,000 to 150,000 clones, around 92% seen once. The material sequenced was peripheral blood, taken on day 0 of AZD1222 vaccination. Receptor source: an adult in good health.

The chain is built from TRBV5-1 and TRBJ2-7; 13 nucleotides match TRBD2. J was trimmed by 7 bases and V by 1 base; bases with no gene match: 5. The CDR3 contains 15 residues. Germline CDR1 reads SGHRS; CDR2 reads YFSETQ. Here the CDR3 DNA reads TGCGCCAGCAGCTTGACTAGCGGGGGGGCCCGTGAGCAGTACTTC. This gives the protein CASSLTSGGAREQYF.

The rearrangement joins TRBV5-4 to TRBJ2-3; D might be TRBD1 or TRBD2, each matching 5 bases. V was trimmed by 3 bases and J by 1 base, leaving 12 bases between them. CDR3 size: 15 residues. Germline-derived CDR1 and CDR2 are SGHNT and YYREEE (reference sequence). This chain's CDR3 is CASSSGAGGTDTQYF. DNA of the CDR3: TGTGCCAGCAGCTCCGGGGCCGGGGGCACAGATACGCAGTATTTT.

This sequence joins TRBV11-2 and TRBJ2-1, with TRBD1 matching over 10 bases. The germline gives CDR1 SGHAT, CDR2 FQNNGV. This CDR3 region has 17 residues. The trim removed 1 base at V and 4 bases at J, leaving 7 bases unmatched. CDR3 residues: CASSLVYGTGDYNEQFF. CDR3 in DNA: TGTGCCAGCAGCTTAGTTTACGGGACAGGGGATTACAATGAGCAGTTCTTC.

The CDR3 sequence is CASSGPGQGQPYGYTF. As DNA, the CDR3 is TGTGCCAGTAGTGGACCGGGACAGGGTCAGCCTTATGGCTACACCTTC. J is TRBJ1-2 and V is TRBV19; 9 bases line up with TRBD1. This CDR3 is 16 amino acids long. Germline V lookup: CDR1 LNHDA, CDR2 SQIVND (reference sequence). Germline trimming cut 5 bases from V and 5 bases from J; bases unmatched to any gene: 12.

J is TRBJ1-1 and V is TRBV5-5; D may be TRBD1 (6 bases). Germline values: CDR1 SGHKS, CDR2 YYEKEE (reference sequence). With 3 bases removed from V and 8 bases from J, the gap between germline ends came to 14 bases. CDR3 size: 13 residues. The CDR3 sequence is CASSYRDLVEAFF. CDR3 DNA: TGTGCCAGCAGCTACAGGGATTTAGTCGAAGCTTTCTTT.

The chain is built from TRBV6-2 or TRBV6-3 and TRBJ2-3; TRBD2 aligns across 11 bases. CDR1 and CDR2 from the germline V gene are MNHEY and SVGEGT. This CDR3 region has 16 residues. The trim removed 6 bases at V and 6 bases at J, leaving 11 bases unmatched. The DNA of the CDR3 is TGTGCCAGCAGCGCTCTAGCGGGGGGCCAAGGTGATACGCAGTATTTT. This translates into CASSALAGGQGDTQYF.

V gene TRBV27 combines with J gene TRBJ2-2; 12 bases fit TRBD1. With 2 bases clipped from V and 4 bases from J, the junction kept 5 bases outside the gene matches. The CDR3 spans 17 residues. The V gene's germline CDR1 is MNHEY and CDR2 SMNVEV (reference sequence). The CDR3 protein is CASSLTGTGGSTGELFF. Written as DNA, the CDR3 is TGTGCCAGCAGTTTAACCGGGACAGGGGGCTCCACCGGGGAGCTGTTTTTT.

V and J are TRBV10-3 and TRBJ2-2, with 13 nucleotides matching TRBD2. This CDR3 spans 17 amino acids. After removal of 4 bases from V and 6 bases from J, the junction contained 8 bases not matched to a gene. CDR1 ENHRY and CDR2 SYGVKD come from the germline V gene. The CDR3 DNA follows: TGTGCCATCAGTGGGACTAGCGGGGGAGCGTCGGCCGGGGAGCTGTTTTTT. Encoded protein: CAISGTSGGASAGELFF.

The chain couples TRBV10-3 to TRBJ2-2; possibly TRBD1 for D (6 bases). This CDR3 has 16 residues. The germline V gene encodes CDR1 ENHRY and CDR2 SYGVKD. V lost 0 bases, J lost 7 bases, and 15 bases lay in between. The CDR3 coding sequence is TGTGCCATCAGTGAGTCCGCAGGGGCCTTCGGCGGGGAGCTGTTTTTT. Translated, it gives CAISESAGAFGGELFF.

The chain has TRBV3-1 (or the pseudogene TRBV3-2) and TRBJ2-2, with 8 bases fitting TRBD2. The V segment lost 5 bases and the J segment 6 bases; nucleotides outside the gene matches: 8. CDR3 length equals 15 residues. The V gene's germline CDR1 is LGHDT and CDR2 YNNKEL (reference sequence). The chain's CDR3 is CASSLLAVGAGELFF. The CDR3 DNA is TGTGCCAGCAGCTTACTAGCGGTAGGCGCCGGGGAGCTGTTTTTT.

The rearrangement joins TRBV5-1 to TRBJ2-3, with 8 bases that match TRBD1. Germline values: CDR1 SGHRS, CDR2 YFSETQ. CDR3 length: 16 amino acids. V dropped 2 bases and J dropped 4; count of bases not matched to a gene: 9. The CDR3 coding sequence is TGCGCCAGCAGCTTAAATGGGGACAGGTCCTCAGATACGCAGTATTTT. It codes for CASSLNGDRSSDTQYF.

The chain uses TRBV27 and TRBJ2-3; D ambiguous. CDR3 length: 12 amino acids. Per the germline V gene, CDR1 is MNHEY and CDR2 is SMNVEV (reference sequence). V dropped 5 bases and J dropped 1 base, with 4 bases sitting between them. The CDR3 sequence is CASSHGTDTQYF. DNA for the CDR3: TGTGCCAGCAGTCACGGCACAGATACGCAGTATTTT.

The rearrangement uses TRBV7-8 and TRBJ1-2; weak D call: TRBD1 (5 bases). There are 14 residues in the CDR3. The V and J ends lost 5 bases and 3 bases respectively, with 13 bases between them. Germline CDR1 SGHVS, CDR2 FQNEAQ. The CDR3 nucleotides read TGTGCCAGCAGCCCCGGGGGGGAGGACTATGGCTACACCTTC. This gives the protein CASSPGGEDYGYTF.

The rearrangement links TRBV4-1 to TRBJ2-3; D is uncertain. CDR3 length equals 13 residues. With 1 base removed from V and 4 bases from J, the gap between germline ends came to 6 bases. In germline, CDR1 is MGHRA, CDR2 YSYEKL. The CDR3 loop reads CASSQGLSDTQYF. Here the CDR3 DNA reads TGCGCCAGCAGCCAAGGGTTATCAGATACGCAGTATTTT.

This clone was observed a single time. A junction boundary mismatches the germline segment, possibly from a read error. The chain carries TRBV7-7 and TRBJ2-5; a possible D gene is TRBD2 (5 bases). The CDR3 spans 12 residues. Germline CDR1 is SSHAT and CDR2 is FNYEAQ (reference sequence). Here the CDR3 reads CASSLPEGTQYF. The CDR3 DNA reads TGTGCTAGCAGCCTCCCCGAGGGGACCCAGTACTTC.

This chain joins TRBV29-1 and TRBJ2-7; unclear D gene. CDR1 is SQVTM, CDR2 ANQGSEA, per germline. CDR3 length: 13 amino acids. V shed 1 base and J shed 3 bases, with 10 bases lying between them. Here the CDR3 DNA reads TGCAGCGTTGAAGGGCAGCAAAACTACGAGCAGTACTTC. Its translation is CSVEGQQNYEQYF.

This clone was recorded a few times. The chain combines TRBV4-3 with TRBJ1-3; a weak D match, TRBD1 (6 bases). V lost 1 base, J lost 4 bases, and 8 bases lay in between. Per germline, CDR1 LGHNA and CDR2 YSLEER. The CDR3 is 14 residues long. The chain's CDR3 is CASSQGGGGNTIYF. CDR3 nucleotide sequence: TGCGCCAGCAGCCAAGGGGGGGGCGGAAACACCATATATTTT.

The V gene is TRBV6-5, the J gene TRBJ1-5; the D is unclear. Germline CDR1 and CDR2: MNHEY and SVGAGI. The CDR3 runs 14 residues. The germline V and J ends were trimmed by 2 bases and 3 bases, with 8 bases remaining between them. The CDR3 region is CASSYRGYNQPQHF. The CDR3 DNA follows: TGTGCCAGCAGTTACAGAGGTTACAATCAGCCCCAGCATTTT.

The CDR3 DNA sequence: TGTGCCAGCAGGTCCGGGACAGGACGCAATGAGCAGTTCTTC. This encodes CASRSGTGRNEQFF. This rearrangement joins TRBV28 to TRBJ2-1, with 8 bases lining up with TRBD1. This CDR3 comprises 14 residues. CDR1 is MDHEN and CDR2 is SYDVKM in the germline V gene. Trimming removed 6 bases from V and 6 bases from J; junction bases left unmatched: 7.

The chain combines TRBV7-9 with TRBJ1-4, with 9 bases that match TRBD1. Germline lookup yields CDR1 SEHNR and CDR2 FQNEAQ (reference sequence). CDR3 size: 16 residues. The junction had 10 bases not matched to a gene; V was cut back by 3 bases and J by 8 bases. The CDR3, as DNA: TGTGCCAGCAGCTTCCTCACCGGGACAGGGCAAGAAAAACTGTTTTTT. Translation: CASSFLTGTGQEKLFF.

The V gene is TRBV6-2 or TRBV6-3, the J gene TRBJ1-1; D unclear. From germline, CDR1 is MNHEY and CDR2 SVGEGT. V dropped 4 bases and J dropped 11 bases, with 14 bases sitting between them. This CDR3 is 12 amino acids long. The chain's CDR3 is CASSSLLAWAFF. CDR3 DNA sequence: TGTGCCAGCAGTTCTCTCCTTGCCTGGGCTTTCTTT.

This CDR3 is CASSSLGATNEKLFF. The CDR3 DNA reads TGTGCCAGCAGCTCCCTCGGGGCAACTAATGAAAAACTGTTTTTT. The rearrangement joins TRBV7-6 to TRBJ1-4; D gene unclear. The CDR3 covers 15 residues. Germline-derived CDR1 and CDR2 are SGHVS and FNYEAQ. With 4 bases removed from V and 0 bases from J, the gap between germline ends came to 9 bases.